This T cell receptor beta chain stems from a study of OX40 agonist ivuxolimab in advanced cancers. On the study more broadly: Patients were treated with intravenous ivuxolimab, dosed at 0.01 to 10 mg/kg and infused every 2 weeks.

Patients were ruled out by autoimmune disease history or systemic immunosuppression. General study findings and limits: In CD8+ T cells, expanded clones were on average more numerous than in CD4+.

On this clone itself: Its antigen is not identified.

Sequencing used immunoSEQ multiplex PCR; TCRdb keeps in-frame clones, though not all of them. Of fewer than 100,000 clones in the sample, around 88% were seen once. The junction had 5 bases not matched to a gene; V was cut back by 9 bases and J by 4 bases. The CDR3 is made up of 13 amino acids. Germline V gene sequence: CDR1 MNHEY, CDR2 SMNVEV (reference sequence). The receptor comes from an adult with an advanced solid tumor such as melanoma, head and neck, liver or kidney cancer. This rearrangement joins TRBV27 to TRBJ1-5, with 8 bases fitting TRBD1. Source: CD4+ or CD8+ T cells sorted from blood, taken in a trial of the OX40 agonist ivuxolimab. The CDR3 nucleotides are TGTGCCAGACAGGGGGGAGGAAATCAGCCCCAGCATTTT. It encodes CARQGGGNQPQHF.